The 10 T cell receptor beta chains presented below share a single source sample, sequenced in a study of T cells after yellow fever vaccination. Each CDR3 protein is one row after TCRdb ran MiXCR on the 5' RACE reads. Here the sample spans 340,000 or so distinct CDR3 sequences, around 13% being singletons. The specimen comprised CD4+ T cells sorted from PBMCs, sampled 15 days after the yellow fever booster vaccination. The receptor source for this set is a man aged 18 to 29 who received the YFV17D yellow fever vaccine.

The V call is TRBV18, the J call TRBJ2-5; 8 bases are a match to TRBD1. The CDR3 has 14 residues. The germline V gene has CDR1 KGHSH and CDR2 LQKENI. With V trimmed by 3 bases and J by 5 bases, 5 bases remained unmatched. CDR3 residues: CASSPTGVMETQYF. The CDR3 DNA reads TGTGCCAGCTCACCGACAGGGGTAATGGAGACCCAGTACTTC.

This clonotype was observed many times. The V gene is TRBV6-5, the J gene TRBJ2-3, with 12 bases that match TRBD2. In germline, CDR1 is MNHEY, CDR2 SVGAGI. V trimming: 5 bases; J trimming: 4 bases; junction bases outside the gene matches: 4. The CDR3 sequence is 15 residues long. The chain's CDR3 is CASSLTSGGSDTQYF. DNA of the CDR3: TGTGCCAGCAGTCTCACTAGCGGGGGGTCAGATACGCAGTATTTT.

The chain employs TRBV19 and TRBJ2-1; the D is unclear. Germline CDR1 is LNHDA and CDR2 is SQIVND (reference sequence). The V and J ends lost 2 bases and 4 bases respectively, with 12 bases between them. The CDR3 extends over 15 amino acids. As DNA, the CDR3 is TGTGCCAGTAGTATATCGGCTAAAGAGTACAATGAGCAGTTCTTC. Translated: CASSISAKEYNEQFF.

The CDR3 nucleotides are TGCGCCAGCAGCAGGGACCCGAGGGGCAATCAGCCCCAGCATTTT. This sequence encodes CASSRDPRGNQPQHF. V usage is TRBV5-1 and J usage is TRBJ1-5; a weak D match, TRBD1 (5 bases). Deletions cut 4 bases from V and 2 bases from J, with 13 bases between. Germline V gene data show CDR1 as SGHRS and CDR2 as YFSETQ. This CDR3 is built from 15 residues. The full variable domain, its missing parts supplied by reference TRBV5-1 and TRBJ1-5, is KAGVTQTPRYLIKTRGQQVTLSCSPISGHRSVSWYQQTPGQGLQFLFEYFSETQRNKGNFPGRFSGRQFSNSRSEMNVSTLELGDSALYLCASSRDPRGNQPQHFGDGTRLSIL.

The genes are TRBV5-6 and TRBJ2-2; D is uncertain. V was cut by 1 base and J by 10 bases, with 17 bases left in between. The CDR3 contains 15 residues. Per the germline V gene, CDR1 is SGHDT and CDR2 is YYEEEE. The CDR3 sequence is CASSLSPDWAVELFF. CDR3 coding DNA: TGTGCCAGCAGCTTGTCGCCAGACTGGGCCGTGGAGCTGTTTTTT.

This clonotype has only a few counts. The V call is TRBV7-9, the J call TRBJ1-4; D perhaps matches TRBD1 (5 bases). The germline V and J ends were trimmed by 4 bases and 5 bases, with 14 bases remaining between them. Germline V gene lookup returns CDR1 SEHNR and CDR2 FQNEAQ (reference sequence). There are 15 residues in the CDR3. CDR3 in amino acids: CASSYQGFRNEKLFF. CDR3 coding DNA: TGTGCCAGCAGCTACCAGGGTTTCCGGAATGAAAAACTGTTTTTT.

In its sample, this clonotype was seen a few times. Here the CDR3 DNA reads TGTGCCAGCAGCTTTGACGGGGACAGAAACACTGAAGCTTTCTTT. As protein: CASSFDGDRNTEAFF. J is TRBJ1-1 and V is TRBV7-2; 7 positions match TRBD1. CDR1 SGHTA and CDR2 FQGNSA come from the germline V gene. J was trimmed by 2 bases and V by 3 bases; bases with no gene match: 6. This CDR3 contains 15 residues.

This clonotype was recorded many times. The chain recombines TRBV5-1 with TRBJ2-2, with TRBD2 matching 8 bases. Germline V gene sequence: CDR1 SGHRS, CDR2 YFSETQ. The CDR3 is 16 residues long. The V and J ends lost 4 bases and 6 bases, in that order; junction bases with no gene match: 11. CDR3 bases: TGCGCCAGCAGCCCAGCGGGGGCCGGCGTAGCCGGGGAGCTGTTTTTT. As protein: CASSPAGAGVAGELFF.

J is TRBJ2-3 and V is TRBV19; TRBD1 is a possible D gene (5 bases). From germline, CDR1 is LNHDA and CDR2 SQIVND (reference sequence). This CDR3 has 14 amino acids. Trimming took 7 bases from V and 0 from J, leaving 11 bases between them. CDR3 in amino acids: CASKRTHSTDTQYF. For the CDR3, the DNA is TGTGCCAGTAAAAGGACACATAGCACAGATACGCAGTATTTT.

The CDR3: CASSIAQRRSYNEQFF. The DNA of the CDR3 is TGTGCCAGTAGTATAGCCCAGCGGAGATCCTACAATGAGCAGTTCTTC. V gene TRBV19 combines with J gene TRBJ2-1; the D gene is possibly TRBD2 (5 bases). V shed 1 base and J shed 1 base, with 11 bases lying between them. The CDR3 is made up of 16 amino acids. Germline V gives CDR1 LNHDA, CDR2 SQIVND (reference sequence).